The 21 T cell receptor beta chains below all came from one sample that was sequenced in a study of blood T cell repertoires in COVID-19. Clones were read by immunoSEQ multiplex PCR, and TCRdb kept only the in-frame ones, dropping some. Here the sample spans about 110,000 clones, approximately 80% being singletons. Sequences were obtained from peripheral blood. All receptors come from a woman between 65 and 79 years old with acute or convalescent COVID-19.

This clone was recorded only once. This sequence joins TRBV6-5 and TRBJ1-2, with D possibly TRBD1 on 5 matching bases. V shed 5 bases and J shed 8 bases, with 12 bases lying between them. CDR1 and CDR2 (germline): MNHEY, SVGAGI. The CDR3 runs to 12 residues. This CDR3 is CASSPGTLGYTF. The CDR3 DNA reads as TGTGCCAGCAGTCCCGGGACTCTAGGCTACACCTTC.

The chain couples TRBV7-8 to TRBJ2-1; 8 bases align to TRBD2. Trimming removed 5 bases from V and 3 bases from J; junction bases left unmatched: 6. The CDR3 loop spans 15 amino acids. The germline V gene has CDR1 SGHVS and CDR2 FQNEAQ. In DNA, the CDR3 is TGTGCCAGCAGCGAAACTAGCGGAGACTACAATGAGCAGTTCTTC. It is translated as CASSETSGDYNEQFF.

V and J are TRBV6-5 and TRBJ2-7; 10 positions match TRBD1. With V trimmed by 2 bases and J by 6 bases, 7 bases remained unmatched. Germline-derived CDR1 and CDR2 are MNHEY and SVGAGI. The CDR3 totals 15 residues. The CDR3 region has the DNA TGTGCCAGCAGTTACAGCCGGGACAGGGGAGGCGAGCAGTACTTC. It specifies CASSYSRDRGGEQYF.

V is TRBV7-2 and J is TRBJ2-3, with 7 nucleotides matching TRBD2. V shed 2 bases and J 4 bases; nucleotides not matched to a gene: 6. Germline CDR1 is SGHTA and CDR2 is FQGNSA. This CDR3 has 15 amino acids. The CDR3: CASSLSGLVADTQYF. The DNA for the CDR3 is TGTGCCAGCAGCTTATCAGGACTAGTAGCAGATACGCAGTATTTT.

The chain carries TRBV29-1 and TRBJ1-1, with TRBD1 matching 8 bases. Losses at the gene ends were 3 bases for V and 4 bases for J; bases not matched to a gene: 4. The CDR3 loop spans 13 amino acids. Germline V gene data show CDR1 as SQVTM and CDR2 as ANQGSEA. CDR3 sequence reads: CSVEDRVGTEAFF. DNA for the CDR3: TGCAGCGTTGAGGACAGGGTAGGCACTGAAGCTTTCTTT. The full variable domain, in which reference TRBV29-1 and TRBJ1-1 provide the parts outside the CDR3, is SAVISQKPSRDICQRGTSLTIQCQVDSQVTMMFWYRQQPGQSLTLIATANQGSEATYESGFVIDKFPISRPNLTFSTLTVSNMSPEDSSIYLCSVEDRVGTEAFFGQGTRLTVV.

In this sample, this clone turned up a few times. The genes are TRBV6-4 and TRBJ2-3; D not resolved. V was trimmed by 3 bases and J by 2 bases, leaving 6 bases between them. Germline-derived CDR1 and CDR2 are MRHNA and SNTAGT. This CDR3 is 13 amino acids long. CDR3 protein: CASSEVDTDTQYF. The CDR3, as DNA: TGTGCCAGCAGTGAAGTAGACACAGATACGCAGTATTTT.

V gene TRBV7-2 combines with J gene TRBJ2-7; 10 bases agree with TRBD2. The CDR3 has 17 residues. V lost 0 bases to trimming and J lost 2 bases; unmatched junction nucleotides: 7. Looked up from germline, CDR1 is SGHTA and CDR2 is FQGNSA. CDR3 residues: CASSLAGLAGDPYEQYF. The CDR3 nucleotides read TGTGCCAGCAGCTTAGCGGGCCTAGCGGGGGACCCCTACGAGCAGTACTTC.

This clone was seen more than once but under ten times. CDR3: CAISDRGGSHEQYV. DNA of the CDR3: TGTGCCATCAGTGATAGGGGGGGTTCCCACGAGCAGTACGTC. The chain employs TRBV10-3 and TRBJ2-7; tentative D call: TRBD2 (7 bases). The CDR3 is 14 residues long. V lost 3 bases and J 5 bases, leaving 14 bases between the germline ends. The germline CDR1 and CDR2 sequences are ENHRY and SYGVKD.

V usage is TRBV2 and J usage is TRBJ2-2, with a weak D call TRBD1 (6 bases). The CDR3 is 14 amino acids. V dropped 4 bases and J dropped 4 bases, with 10 bases sitting between them. Germline assignment: CDR1 SNHLY and CDR2 FYNNEI. The CDR3 DNA is TGTGCCAGCAGTGCCGACAGGACCACCGGGGAGCTGTTTTTT. This gives the protein CASSADRTTGELFF. Complete variable domain (other parts from reference TRBV2 and TRBJ2-2): EPEVTQTPSHQVTQMGQEVILRCVPISNHLYFYWYRQILGQKVEFLVSFYNNEISEKSEIFDDQFSVERPDGSNFTLKIRSTKLEDSAMYFCASSADRTTGELFFGEGSRLTVL.

The chain combines TRBV19 with TRBJ1-2; no clear D gene. With 5 bases removed from V and 1 base from J, the gap between germline ends came to 11 bases. Germline V gene data show CDR1 as LNHDA and CDR2 as SQIVND (reference sequence). This CDR3 is built from 14 residues. This CDR3 reads CASSGNDFNYGYTF. DNA for the CDR3: TGTGCCAGTAGTGGCAACGACTTTAACTATGGCTACACCTTC.

V and J are TRBV28 and TRBJ1-1; 8 bases fit TRBD1. With V trimmed by 5 bases and J by 1 base, 9 bases remained unmatched. Germline values: CDR1 MDHEN, CDR2 SYDVKM. The length of the CDR3 is 16 residues. CDR3 region: CASSETGGKRNTEAFF. CDR3 sequence (DNA): TGTGCCAGCAGTGAAACAGGGGGGAAGAGGAACACTGAAGCTTTCTTT.

The chain recombines TRBV30 with TRBJ1-2; 7 nucleotides line up with TRBD1. Germline CDR1 reads GTSNPN; CDR2 reads SVGIG (reference sequence). The V segment lost 4 bases and the J segment 5 bases; nucleotides outside the gene matches: 4. CDR3 length: 12 amino acids. The CDR3 DNA reads TGTGCCTGGAATAAACAGGGGTATGGCTACACCTTC. Translation gives CAWNKQGYGYTF.

The chain employs TRBV28 and TRBJ2-5; tentative D call: TRBD2 (7 bases). Germline V gene lookup returns CDR1 MDHEN and CDR2 SYDVKM. This CDR3 region has 17 residues. V was trimmed by 5 bases and J by 5 bases, leaving 24 bases between them. CDR3 nucleotide sequence: TGTGCCAGCAGTACCAAGCCCGGGGGGCTGCGCGCGGAGACCCAGTACTTC. Translating it yields CASSTKPGGLRAETQYF.

This chain joins TRBV11-3 and TRBJ1-1; 7 nucleotides agree with TRBD1. The CDR3 totals 14 residues. From germline, CDR1 is SGHNT and CDR2 YENEEA. Trimming removed 5 bases from V and 2 bases from J; junction bases left unmatched: 5. The CDR3 here is CASSRDSGNTEAFF. The DNA for the CDR3 is TGTGCCAGCAGCAGGGACAGTGGTAACACTGAAGCTTTCTTT.

This rearrangement joins TRBV2 to TRBJ1-3; D is unresolved. This CDR3 region has 15 residues. V was cut by 6 bases and J by 6 bases, with 18 bases left in between. Per germline, CDR1 SNHLY and CDR2 FYNNEI. CDR3 nucleotide sequence: TGTGCCAGCAGACCCCGCCGGAGCGGCGAAAACACCATATATTTT. Its translation is CASRPRRSGENTIYF.

This clone was seen a single time. This chain links TRBV30 with TRBJ2-3; maybe TRBD1 (5 bases). V was cut by 0 bases and J by 4 bases, with 8 bases left in between. The CDR3 is made up of 13 amino acids. The germline V gene encodes CDR1 GTSNPN and CDR2 SVGIG (reference sequence). The CDR3 DNA is TGTGCCTGGAGTGTGGGGCGACCAGATACGCAGTATTTT. It encodes CAWSVGRPDTQYF. Variable domain in full (rest from reference TRBV30 and TRBJ2-3): SQTIHQWPATLVQPVGSPLSLECTVEGTSNPNLYWYRQAAGRGLQLLFYSVGIGQISSEVPQNLSASRPQDRQFILSSKKLLLSDSGFYLCAWSVGRPDTQYFGPGTRLTVL.

The rearrangement links TRBV7-6 to TRBJ1-4, with D possibly matching TRBD1 (6 bases). Trimming removed 4 bases from V and 10 bases from J, with 19 bases in between. This CDR3 has 15 amino acids. Germline values: CDR1 SGHVS, CDR2 FNYEAQ. The CDR3 DNA is TGTGCCAGCAGCTCACCCGGGGGGGGCAGTGGAAAACTGTTTTTT. The encoded protein is CASSSPGGGSGKLFF.

This clone was observed once. This chain connects TRBV6-5 to TRBJ1-5; D might be TRBD1 (6 bases). The V gene's germline CDR1 is MNHEY and CDR2 SVGAGI. V was cut by 6 bases and J by 7 bases, with 19 bases left in between. The CDR3 contains 15 residues. The CDR3 DNA sequence: TGTGCCAGCAGGGGAGCAGGGACATCTGCACAGCCCCAGCATTTT. Translating it yields CASRGAGTSAQPQHF.

The chain joins TRBV13 to TRBJ2-4; TRBD2 matches 7 bases. V was clipped by 7 bases and J by 0 bases; unmatched bases: 9. Germline CDR1 PRHDT, CDR2 FYEKMQ (reference sequence). The CDR3 is made up of 16 amino acids. CDR3 region: CASMGSGELAKNIQYF. The DNA for the CDR3 is TGTGCCAGCATGGGCAGCGGGGAGCTAGCCAAAAACATTCAGTACTTC. The full variable domain, its missing parts supplied by reference TRBV13 and TRBJ2-4, is AAGVIQSPRHLIKEKRETATLKCYPIPRHDTVYWYQQGPGQDPQFLISFYEKMQSDKGSIPDRFSAQQFSDYHSELNMSSLELGDSALYFCASMGSGELAKNIQYFGAGTRLSVL.

The chain carries TRBV25-1 and TRBJ2-5; 10 bases agree with TRBD2. CDR1 is MGHDK and CDR2 is SYGVNS in the germline V gene. The CDR3 covers 14 residues. Losses at the gene ends were 7 bases for V and 4 bases for J; bases not matched to a gene: 6. The DNA for the CDR3 is TGTGCCAGCAAGGATCCTAGCGGGGGAGAGACCCAGTACTTC. Translation gives CASKDPSGGETQYF.

The chain carries TRBV10-1 and TRBJ2-5; 9 bases match TRBD1. The V segment lost 5 bases and the J segment 3 bases; nucleotides outside the gene matches: 4. Germline CDR1 is WNHNN and CDR2 is SYGVQD (reference sequence). The CDR3 is 14 residues long. DNA for the CDR3: TGCGCCAGCAGTACCGGGACAGGGAAAGAGACCCAGTACTTC. Translating it yields CASSTGTGKETQYF.